Shown below are 29 T cell receptor beta chains from a single sample sequenced in a study of T cells in Graves' hyperthyroidism and ophthalmopathy. RNA transcripts were the template for amplifying TCR beta CDR3 regions. Researchers ran a first-round RT-PCR on the TCR CDR3 using the HTBI primer set. TCRdb re-called the multiplex PCR reads through MiXCR, storing one row per CDR3 protein. The sample includes hundreds of thousands of distinct CDR3 sequences, approximately 15% of them seen just once. Sequencing was performed on blood. These receptors came from a woman between 18 and 30 years old with Graves' hyperthyroidism.

The chain has TRBV20-1 and TRBJ1-3; D might be TRBD1 (6 bases). The germline V gene encodes CDR1 DFQATT and CDR2 SNEGSKA (reference sequence). CDR3 length: 15 residues. V was cut by 6 bases and J by 0 bases, with 15 bases left in between. The CDR3 loop is CSASLTGPSGNTIYF. The CDR3 nucleotides are TGCAGTGCAAGCCTGACAGGCCCCTCTGGAAACACCATATATTTT.

This clonotype appeared many times. The V gene is TRBV2, the J gene TRBJ2-3, with 10 bases lining up with TRBD2. Trimming at V came to 8 bases and at J to 1 base, leaving 9 bases not matched to a gene. Germline CDR1 reads SNHLY; CDR2 reads FYNNEI. The CDR3 is 16 residues long. CDR3 bases: TGTGCCAGCGGAAGCGGGAGGGCCGCTGGCACAGATACGCAGTATTTT. This translates into CASGSGRAAGTDTQYF.

The table lists this clonotype with a few counts. The chain is built from TRBV19 and TRBJ2-7, with a tentative D call TRBD2 (7 bases). Trimming stripped 5 bases from V and 2 bases from J, with 13 bases between. Germline values: CDR1 LNHDA, CDR2 SQIVND (reference sequence). The CDR3 runs to 14 residues. The DNA for the CDR3 is TGTGCCAGTAGTGTGGCGGGGGCAGCCTACGAGCAGTACTTC. Encoded protein: CASSVAGAAYEQYF.

In its sample, this clonotype was seen a few times. The chain joins TRBV20-1 to TRBJ1-2; D gene unclear. Trimming stripped 6 bases from V and 5 bases from J, with 7 bases between. CDR1 DFQATT and CDR2 SNEGSKA come from the germline V gene (reference sequence). This CDR3 is built from 10 residues. CDR3 amino acids: CSAPGYGYTF. The CDR3 DNA is TGCAGTGCACCGGGATATGGCTACACCTTC.

In its sample, this clonotype was seen many times. The chain's CDR3 is CASSYSIPGLAGGPLGGTQYF. As DNA, the CDR3 is TGTGCCAGCAGTTACTCGATTCCCGGACTAGCGGGGGGACCTCTGGGGGGTACGCAGTATTTT. The genes are TRBV6-6 and TRBJ2-3, with 14 nucleotides matching TRBD2. Trimming cost V 0 bases and J 8 bases; bases outside gene matches: 19. Per germline, CDR1 MNHNY and CDR2 SVGAGI (reference sequence). The CDR3 has 21 amino acids.

This clonotype was seen repeatedly, ten times or more. This sequence joins TRBV12-3 or TRBV12-4 and TRBJ2-3; maybe TRBD1 (5 bases). This CDR3 is built from 16 residues. Trimming shortened V by 1 base and J by 3 bases, and 14 bases separated the two germline ends. The CDR3 loop reads CASSLVIRVGTDTQYF. The CDR3 coding sequence is TGTGCCAGCAGTTTAGTTATCAGGGTGGGAACAGATACGCAGTATTTT.

On this clonotype: Given a much more abundant clone one base away, this may be a read error. This chain links TRBV11-3 with TRBJ2-7; maybe TRBD2 (6 bases). CDR1 SGHNT and CDR2 YENEEA come from the germline V gene. The CDR3 totals 17 residues. Here the CDR3 DNA reads TGTGCCAGCAGCTTAATGCGGGACTTATGGCCTGGGTACGAGCAGTGCTTC. This encodes CASSLMRDLWPGYEQCF.

The chain carries TRBV10-2 and TRBJ2-1; D possibly corresponds to TRBD2 (7 bases). Germline CDR1 and CDR2: WSHSY and SAAADI. With 4 bases removed from V and 0 bases from J, the gap between germline ends came to 16 bases. The CDR3 totals 17 residues. The CDR3 here is CASSVKGGGGSYNEQFF. CDR3 nucleotide sequence: TGCGCCAGCAGTGTGAAGGGGGGAGGGGGCTCCTACAATGAGCAGTTCTTC.

The sample holds many counts of this clonotype. The J gene is TRBJ1-1, the V gene TRBV28; 7 bases agree with TRBD1. This CDR3 comprises 14 residues. Germline assignment: CDR1 MDHEN and CDR2 SYDVKM. J gave up 3 bases and V 5 bases, and 6 bases lay outside the gene matches. The CDR3: CASSLTGWDTEAFF. CDR3 sequence (DNA): TGTGCCAGCAGTCTGACAGGGTGGGACACTGAAGCTTTCTTT.

The genes are TRBV13 and TRBJ2-7, with D possibly being TRBD1 (6 bases). Germline V CDR1 and CDR2: PRHDT, FYEKMQ (reference sequence). Trimming took off 4 bases at V and 4 bases at J, with 17 bases between the two ends. The CDR3 totals 15 residues. The CDR3 loop reads CASSSRGLQGYEQYF. DNA for the CDR3: TGTGCCAGCAGCTCCAGAGGGTTGCAGGGGTACGAGCAGTACTTC.

Points on this clonotype: A single base separates this from a much larger clone, so it may be a read error. This rearrangement joins TRBV28 to TRBJ2-2; D possibly matches TRBD1 or TRBD2 (6 bases each). The CDR3 contains 15 residues. The germline V gene encodes CDR1 MDHEN and CDR2 SYDVKM. CDR3 sequence: CVSSFRGRLTGELFF. DNA of the CDR3: TGTGTCAGCAGTTTTAGGGGGAGGCTCACCGGGGAGCTGTTTTTT.

This clonotype was counted only a few times. With a much larger clone just one base away, this may be a read error. This sequence joins TRBV11-2 and TRBJ1-2, with unresolved D. The V end lost 0 bases, the J end lost 8 bases, and 16 bases lay between the germline ends. This CDR3 region has 15 residues. Germline assignment: CDR1 SGHAT and CDR2 FQNNGV. The CDR3 loop reads CASSLDLGSLKGYTF. The CDR3 nucleotides are TGTGCCAGCAGCTTAGATCTAGGGTCTCTGAAGGGCTACACCTTC.

On this clonotype: A much larger clone differs by one base, so this may be a read error. This chain links TRBV29-1 with TRBJ2-1; 11 positions match TRBD2. The DNA end lines up better with TRBJ2-7; the J call may be wrong. This CDR3 is 14 amino acids long. The germline CDR1 and CDR2 sequences are SQVTM and ANQGSEA. The DNA of the CDR3 is TGCAGCGTTTCCGGGACTAGCGGCGACAATGAGCAGTACTTC. Residues: CSVSGTSGDNEQYF.

The chain joins TRBV20-1 to TRBJ1-2; D unresolved. CDR1 DFQATT and CDR2 SNEGSKA come from the germline V gene (reference sequence). Trimming removed 0 bases from V and 5 bases from J, with 10 bases in between. CDR3 length: 13 amino acids. The DNA for the CDR3 is TGCAGTGCTAGAGAACCGAGGAAGTATGGCTACACCTTC. It translates to CSAREPRKYGYTF.

This clonotype was detected ten times or more. The chain recombines TRBV3-1 with TRBJ2-7, with a weak D call TRBD2 (5 bases). From germline, CDR1 is LGHDT and CDR2 YNNKEL (reference sequence). Between the trimmed V and J ends, which lost 1 base and 2 bases, there was a span of 9 bases. The CDR3 is 14 residues long. In DNA form, the CDR3 reads TGTGCCAGCAGCCAAGTCCGGGGTCCCTACGAGCAGTACTTC. It translates to CASSQVRGPYEQYF.

Ten or more counts support this clonotype. The CDR3 bases are TGTGCCAGCAGCTTAGAGGTCCTGGAAAAGGAAAAACTGTTTTTT. This codes for CASSLEVLEKEKLFF. V usage is TRBV7-2 and J usage is TRBJ1-4; D unclear. This CDR3 comprises 15 residues. Trimming shortened V by 1 base and J by 8 bases, and 14 bases separated the two germline ends. In germline, CDR1 is SGHTA, CDR2 FQGNSA.

This clonotype was recorded at least ten times. V usage is TRBV28 and J usage is TRBJ2-7; perhaps D is TRBD1 or TRBD2 (5 bases each). Germline loops: CDR1 MDHEN, CDR2 SYDVKM. V lost 6 bases and J lost 3, with 15 bases in between. The CDR3 totals 14 residues. CDR3 amino acids: CASRKPGRFYEQYF. The CDR3 DNA follows: TGTGCCAGCAGAAAACCGGGACGGTTCTACGAGCAGTACTTC.

This clonotype turned up a few times. The V call is TRBV3-1, the J call TRBJ2-5; no clear D gene. The CDR3 covers 14 residues. The V end lost 4 bases, the J end lost 1 base, and 10 bases lay between the germline ends. CDR1 and CDR2 (germline): LGHDT, YNNKEL (reference sequence). The CDR3 sequence is CASSRGPSQETQYF. The CDR3 nucleotides are TGTGCCAGCAGCCGCGGACCTAGCCAAGAGACCCAGTACTTC.

The rearrangement joins TRBV20-1 to TRBJ1-5, with 10 positions matching TRBD1. J lost 6 bases, V lost 0 bases, and 11 bases had no gene match. CDR1 is DFQATT and CDR2 is SNEGSKA in the germline V gene (reference sequence). This CDR3 spans 17 amino acids. CDR3 sequence reads: CSARDTMTGGGGQPQHF. CDR3 in DNA: TGCAGTGCTAGAGATACGATGACAGGGGGCGGGGGTCAGCCCCAGCATTTT.

This clonotype turned up a few times. The V and J genes are TRBV5-4 and TRBJ2-5; 11 bases agree with TRBD2. CDR1 is SGHNT and CDR2 is YYREEE in the germline V gene (reference sequence). This CDR3 contains 16 residues. The trim removed 4 bases at V and 2 bases at J, leaving 7 bases unmatched. The CDR3, as DNA: TGTGCCAGCAGCCCCCGGACTAGCGGGCGGCAAGAGACCCAGTACTTC. Encoded protein: CASSPRTSGRQETQYF.

This clonotype was found many times. This chain links TRBV12-5 with TRBJ2-5, with TRBD1 matching 9 bases. V dropped 6 bases and J dropped 5; count of bases not matched to a gene: 10. Germline V gene sequence: CDR1 LGHNT, CDR2 FRNRAP. This CDR3 has 15 residues. The CDR3 here is CASGRGTGQRETQYF. CDR3 nucleotide sequence: TGTGCTAGTGGCCGAGGGACAGGGCAGCGGGAGACCCAGTACTTC.

At least ten counts were recorded for this clonotype. The V gene is TRBV7-9, the J gene TRBJ2-1; 14 positions match TRBD2. The CDR3 extends over 15 amino acids. Unmatched junction bases numbered 1, after V lost 2 bases and J lost 7 bases. Germline CDR1 and CDR2: SEHNR and FQNEAQ (reference sequence). The CDR3: CASSLRTSGRNEQFF. CDR3 DNA: TGTGCCAGCAGCTTACGGACTAGCGGGAGGAATGAGCAGTTCTTC.

This clonotype was detected many times. The DNA of the CDR3 is TGTGCCAGCAGTTACTCCCCCCCCGCAGGGGGGAACACTGAAGCTTTCTTT. It specifies CASSYSPPAGGNTEAFF. The chain links TRBV6-6 to TRBJ1-1; TRBD1 agrees at 7 bases. CDR1 and CDR2 from the germline V gene are MNHNY and SVGAGI (reference sequence). The J segment lost 1 base and the V segment lost 0 bases, leaving 8 bases of the junction unmatched. This CDR3 has 17 residues.

This clonotype has a count of ten or more. This chain joins TRBV27 and TRBJ1-4, with 7 bases lining up with TRBD1. The CDR3 totals 14 residues. Per the germline V gene, CDR1 is MNHEY and CDR2 is SMNVEV (reference sequence). J was trimmed by 3 bases and V by 5 bases; bases with no gene match: 3. In nucleotides, the CDR3 is TGTGCCAGCAGTCACAGGGGATCTAATGAAAAACTGTTTTTT. Amino acid sequence: CASSHRGSNEKLFF.

This clonotype was counted a few times. The chain is built from TRBV20-1 and TRBJ1-1, with no clear D. The CDR3 runs 16 residues. Germline values: CDR1 DFQATT, CDR2 SNEGSKA (reference sequence). V lost 5 bases to trimming and J lost 0 bases, with 19 bases between them. The CDR3 DNA is TGCAGTGCTCGACTAGATGAACTGAACATGAACACTGAAGCTTTCTTT. This encodes CSARLDELNMNTEAFF.

The table lists this clonotype with many counts. This sequence joins TRBV20-1 and TRBJ1-1, with D possibly being TRBD1 (6 bases). The V end lost 4 bases, the J end lost 1 base, and 13 bases lay between the germline ends. Germline assignment: CDR1 DFQATT and CDR2 SNEGSKA (reference sequence). The CDR3 length is 14 residues. The CDR3 nucleotides read TGCAGTGCTAAGTTGGGACACGCGAACACTGAAGCTTTCTTT. The encoded protein is CSAKLGHANTEAFF.

This clonotype was counted at least ten times. The chain couples TRBV11-2 to TRBJ2-7; D unclear. CDR1 is SGHAT, CDR2 FQNNGV, per germline. V was trimmed by 5 bases and J by 5 bases, leaving 4 bases between them. The CDR3 extends over 10 amino acids. The CDR3 sequence: CASSPHEQYF. CDR3 bases: TGTGCCAGCAGCCCTCACGAGCAGTACTTC.

Many counts were recorded for this clonotype. J is TRBJ1-2 and V is TRBV11-2; a possible D gene is TRBD1 (6 bases). This CDR3 has 15 amino acids. Trimming removed 0 bases at V and 4 bases at J, with 12 bases between. CDR1 and CDR2 (germline): SGHAT, FQNNGV. The DNA for the CDR3 is TGTGCCAGCAGCTTAGATCGGGGGGCCCTCTATGGCTACACCTTC. Residues: CASSLDRGALYGYTF.

Here the CDR3 reads CASSLFGTASTDTQYF. The CDR3 nucleotides are TGCGCCAGCAGCCTCTTCGGGACAGCAAGCACAGATACGCAGTATTTT. V usage is TRBV4-1 and J usage is TRBJ2-3; 7 bases are a match to TRBD1. CDR3 length equals 16 residues. J lost 0 bases, V lost 4 bases, and 7 bases had no gene match. Looked up from germline, CDR1 is MGHRA and CDR2 is YSYEKL.